One sample yielded the 21 T cell receptor beta chains listed below, sequenced in a study of lymphopenia after photon versus proton radiotherapy. The assay was immunoSEQ multiplex PCR, and TCRdb's table has in-frame clones only and misses some. The sample gives roughly 67,000 clones, around 90% of which show up once; about 2.6% is in the top ten. The sample consisted of peripheral blood, taken from a patient treated with photon-based radiotherapy. The source is a woman between 70 and 85 years old with pancreatic cancer.

This chain connects TRBV2 to TRBJ1-5; 7 bases line up with TRBD1. The length of the CDR3 is 15 residues. The V gene end was trimmed by 4 bases and the J gene end by 3 bases; junction bases not matched to a gene: 6. The germline V gene has CDR1 SNHLY and CDR2 FYNNEI. As DNA, the CDR3 is TGTGCCAGCAGTGTCGGGACAGCCGACAATCAGCCCCAGCATTTT. This translates into CASSVGTADNQPQHF.

The rearrangement uses TRBV19 and TRBJ2-6, with D perhaps matching TRBD1 (6 bases). Germline loops: CDR1 LNHDA, CDR2 SQIVND (reference sequence). The CDR3 runs 14 residues. Trimming removed 6 bases from V and 4 bases from J, with 10 bases in between. CDR3 sequence (DNA): TGTGCCAGTAGCCTTCAGGGGGGGGCCAACGTCCTGACTTTC. Translation: CASSLQGGANVLTF.

This chain uses TRBV18 with TRBJ2-7; 12 bases line up with TRBD1. Looked up from germline, CDR1 is KGHSH and CDR2 is LQKENI. The CDR3 length is 14 residues. J gave up 6 bases and V 3 bases, and 3 bases lay outside the gene matches. This CDR3 reads CASSPLGQGAEQYF. The CDR3 region has the DNA TGTGCCAGCTCACCCTTGGGACAGGGGGCCGAGCAGTACTTC.

The chain is built from TRBV10-1 and TRBJ2-1, with TRBD1 as a possible D gene (5 bases). Trimming took off 1 base at V and 5 bases at J, with 9 bases between the two ends. The CDR3 is made up of 14 amino acids. CDR1 is WNHNN, CDR2 SYGVQD, per germline (reference sequence). CDR3 amino acids: CASSEWTKNNEQFF. In DNA form, the CDR3 reads TGCGCCAGCAGTGAGTGGACAAAAAACAATGAGCAGTTCTTC.

The gene calls are TRBV19 and TRBJ1-4; no clear D gene. Germline V lookup: CDR1 LNHDA, CDR2 SQIVND (reference sequence). The CDR3 length is 15 residues. Trimming took off 5 bases at V and 0 bases at J, with 10 bases between the two ends. CDR3 nucleotides: TGTGCCAGTAGTTCCCAATTTGCAACTAATGAAAAACTGTTTTTT. Amino acids: CASSSQFATNEKLFF.

The chain recombines TRBV19 with TRBJ2-5; perhaps D is TRBD1 or TRBD2 (6 bases each). The CDR3 is 18 amino acids. Looked up from germline, CDR1 is LNHDA and CDR2 is SQIVND (reference sequence). V was clipped by 7 bases and J by 7 bases, with 31 bases between them. In nucleotides, the CDR3 is TGTGCCAGTATCCCGTGGGGGCTAGTGGGACTCACAGCCCCGACCCAGTACTTC. Translated, it gives CASIPWGLVGLTAPTQYF.

The chain joins TRBV5-8 to TRBJ1-5; no reliable D call. The CDR3 runs 14 residues. From germline, CDR1 is SGHTS and CDR2 YDEGEE. Trimming cost V 2 bases and J 6 bases, with 12 bases left between them. CDR3 in DNA: TGTGCCAGCAGCTTTGACTCCCGCAGTCAGCCCCAGCATTTT. It codes for CASSFDSRSQPQHF.

The genes are TRBV5-8 and TRBJ2-1, with D possibly being TRBD1 (5 bases). Germline CDR1 and CDR2: SGHTS and YDEGEE. The CDR3 loop spans 16 amino acids. Trimming shortened V by 3 bases and J by 4 bases, and 17 bases separated the two germline ends. Here the CDR3 DNA reads TGTGCCAGCAGCTCGGCGGCAGGGATGGGGTACAATGAGCAGTTCTTC. This sequence encodes CASSSAAGMGYNEQFF.

V and J are TRBV9 and TRBJ1-3; D is ambiguous. This CDR3 has 17 residues. Deletions cut 1 base from V and 0 bases from J, with 14 bases between. CDR1 and CDR2 (germline): SGDLS, YYNGEE. CDR3 protein: CASSVTHPAISGNTIYF. CDR3 DNA: TGTGCCAGCAGCGTAACCCATCCGGCGATCTCTGGAAACACCATATATTTT.

The V and J genes are TRBV19 and TRBJ2-1; 9 bases agree with TRBD2. Germline-derived CDR1 and CDR2 are LNHDA and SQIVND (reference sequence). The CDR3 spans 16 residues. The V and J ends lost 7 bases and 2 bases, in that order; junction bases with no gene match: 9. In DNA form, the CDR3 reads TGTGCCAGTACCCCTATTGCTAGCGGGGCCTACAATGAGCAGTTCTTC. Amino acid sequence: CASTPIASGAYNEQFF. The complete variable domain, with remaining parts taken from reference TRBV19 and TRBJ2-1, reads DGGITQSPKYLFRKEGQNVTLSCEQNLNHDAMYWYRQDPGQGLRLIYYSQIVNDFQKGDIAEGYSVSREKKESFPLTVTSAQKNPTAFYLCASTPIASGAYNEQFFGPGTRLTVL.

This clone was detected only once. The rearrangement joins TRBV11-2 to TRBJ2-5, with 8 bases identical to TRBD1. With V trimmed by 1 base and J by 5 bases, 9 bases remained unmatched. Germline-derived CDR1 and CDR2 are SGHAT and FQNNGV. The CDR3 extends over 16 amino acids. The CDR3 is CASSLGDRFSRETQYF. DNA for the CDR3: TGTGCCAGCAGCTTAGGGGACAGGTTCTCTCGCGAGACCCAGTACTTC.

This chain links TRBV15 with TRBJ1-5; D call uncertain. The germline V gene encodes CDR1 LNHNV and CDR2 YYDKDF (reference sequence). The CDR3 is made up of 13 amino acids. V lost 0 bases and J lost 6, with 6 bases in between. Written as DNA, the CDR3 is TGTGCCACCAGCAGAGATCAGAGTCAGCCCCAGCATTTT. This gives the protein CATSRDQSQPQHF. Supplemented by reference TRBV15 and TRBJ1-5, the full variable domain reads DAMVIQNPRYQVTQFGKPVTLSCSQTLNHNVMYWYQQKSSQAPKLLFHYYDKDFNNEADTPDNFQSRRPNTSFCFLDIRSPGLGDTAMYLCATSRDQSQPQHFGDGTRLSIL.

The chain couples TRBV5-1 to TRBJ2-2; 11 bases agree with TRBD1. The CDR3 is made up of 14 amino acids. V was clipped by 4 bases and J by 7 bases; unmatched bases: 3. The germline gives CDR1 SGHRS, CDR2 YFSETQ. The CDR3 loop reads CASSPGQGVGELFF. The CDR3 region has the DNA TGCGCCAGCAGCCCGGGACAGGGGGTCGGGGAGCTGTTTTTT.

This chain links TRBV28 with TRBJ1-4; 8 bases are a match to TRBD1. V lost 6 bases and J lost 7; bases outside the gene matches: 7. CDR1 is MDHEN, CDR2 SYDVKM, per germline. This CDR3 contains 14 residues. CDR3 bases: TGTGCCAGCAGATCTGGACAGGGTAGTGAAAAACTGTTTTTT. It encodes CASRSGQGSEKLFF.

This chain joins TRBV29-1 and TRBJ2-7; possible D gene TRBD1, 6 bases. Trimming stripped 0 bases from V and 4 bases from J, with 7 bases between. Germline V CDR1 and CDR2: SQVTM, ANQGSEA. This CDR3 has 12 amino acids. The CDR3 nucleotides read TGCAGCGTTGAAGAAGGGGGATACGAGCAGTACTTC. Encoded protein: CSVEEGGYEQYF.

The sample holds one count of this clone. V and J are TRBV5-1 and TRBJ2-1; 9 bases agree with TRBD1. Trimming at V came to 2 bases and at J to 0 bases, leaving 3 bases not matched to a gene. The CDR3 is 16 amino acids. Germline V gene data show CDR1 as SGHRS and CDR2 as YFSETQ. This CDR3 is CASSLGTGSSYNEQFF. The CDR3 DNA reads as TGCGCCAGCAGCTTAGGGACAGGGAGCTCCTACAATGAGCAGTTCTTC. The full variable domain, in which reference TRBV5-1 and TRBJ2-1 provide the parts outside the CDR3, is KAGVTQTPRYLIKTRGQQVTLSCSPISGHRSVSWYQQTPGQGLQFLFEYFSETQRNKGNFPGRFSGRQFSNSRSEMNVSTLELGDSALYLCASSLGTGSSYNEQFFGPGTRLTVL.

This clone rates as medium-sized. The identical CDR3 is also encoded by other nucleotide sequences in the sample. V and J are TRBV7-9 and TRBJ1-5; 9 nucleotides agree with TRBD1. The CDR3 is 15 residues long. Germline V lookup: CDR1 SEHNR, CDR2 FQNEAQ (reference sequence). Losses at the gene ends were 4 bases for V and 4 bases for J; bases not matched to a gene: 5. CDR3: CASSSGTGRNQPQHF. CDR3 bases: TGTGCCAGCAGCTCCGGGACAGGGAGAAATCAGCCCCAGCATTTT.

V is TRBV23-1 and J is TRBJ1-6; TRBD1 matches at 7 bases. TRBV23-1 is flagged as an ORF with uncertain function. CDR3 size: 17 residues. The J segment lost 8 bases and the V segment lost 3 bases, leaving 13 bases of the junction unmatched. CDR3 in DNA: TGCGCCAGCAGTCAGTGGCCTACACAGGGGATTTATTCACCCCTCCACTTT. Its protein product is CASSQWPTQGIYSPLHF.

The chain employs TRBV7-6 and TRBJ2-1; 7 positions match TRBD1. The CDR3 covers 17 residues. Losses at the gene ends were 2 bases for V and 5 bases for J; bases not matched to a gene: 12. Germline loops: CDR1 SGHVS, CDR2 FNYEAQ. CDR3 sequence: CASSLRVAGQGDNEQFF. The CDR3 nucleotides read TGTGCCAGCAGCTTAAGGGTGGCTGGCCAGGGGGACAATGAGCAGTTCTTC.

The chain couples TRBV7-6 to TRBJ2-1; 14 bases map to TRBD2. This CDR3 has 18 amino acids. Germline V gene lookup returns CDR1 SGHVS and CDR2 FNYEAQ. V shed 5 bases, J shed 6 bases, and the junction held 12 bases outside the gene matches. CDR3 amino acids: CASSMRPGLAGEGNEQFF. In nucleotides, the CDR3 is TGTGCCAGCAGCATGCGCCCGGGACTAGCGGGAGAGGGCAATGAGCAGTTCTTC. Combining the CDR3 with reference TRBV7-6 and TRBJ2-1 gives the whole variable domain GAGVSQSPRYKVTKRGQDVALRCDPISGHVSLYWYRQALGQGPEFLTYFNYEAQQDKSGLPNDRFSAERPEGSISTLTIQRTEQRDSAMYRCASSMRPGLAGEGNEQFFGPGTRLTVL.

This sequence joins TRBV30 and TRBJ2-7; perhaps TRBD2 as D (6 bases). The V and J ends lost 4 bases and 3 bases respectively, with 10 bases between them. Germline-derived CDR1 and CDR2 are GTSNPN and SVGIG (reference sequence). This CDR3 comprises 12 residues. DNA for the CDR3: TGTGCCTGGAAGGTGGGAGGCTACGAGCAGTACTTC. As protein: CAWKVGGYEQYF.